A selection of T cell receptor beta chains follows, all from one sample in a study of human T cells and chemical hapten exposure. MiXCR was run by TCRdb on the RACE reads, yielding one entry per CDR3 protein. Of 85,000 to 100,000 distinct CDR3 sequences in the sample, approximately 10% were seen once. The specimen was whole blood, collected in connection with sensitization to the hapten diphenylcyclopropenone (DPC). All receptors come from a woman aged 55-70 years with alopecia areata. Some clones in this sample may be carry-over from other donors' samples. CDR3s include the opening cysteine and the closing phenylalanine or tryptophan. Fields, in order: CDR3 protein, clone size, V gene, J gene. The size entry is marked missing in some rows and otherwise reads once, few, many or a size class.

CDR3 protein: CASSLVNEKLFF
clone size: few
V gene: TRBV5-4
J gene: TRBJ1-4

CDR3 protein: CASSQDDGGAKDTQYF
clone size: many
V gene: TRBV3-1
J gene: TRBJ2-3

CDR3 protein: CASTGQGAADTQYF
clone size: .
V gene: TRBV6-1
J gene: TRBJ2-3

CDR3 protein: CASSEEGMNTEAFF
clone size: many
V gene: TRBV6-4
J gene: TRBJ1-1

CDR3 protein: CASSHTSYMGDTQYF
clone size: .
V gene: TRBV7-9
J gene: TRBJ2-3

CDR3 protein: CASSFERGGNNEQYF
clone size: many
V gene: TRBV7-9
J gene: TRBJ2-7

CDR3 protein: CASGPLLPGGNEKLFF
clone size: .
V gene: TRBV27
J gene: TRBJ1-4

CDR3 protein: CAISPGTGGEKLFF
clone size: many
V gene: TRBV10-3
J gene: TRBJ1-4

CDR3 protein: CASSPEVRGWGGYTF
clone size: many
V gene: TRBV14
J gene: TRBJ1-2

CDR3 protein: CASSLSAGTGLTEAFF
clone size: few
V gene: TRBV18
J gene: TRBJ1-1

CDR3 protein: CASSYSTRVDTQYF
clone size: .
V gene: TRBV6-6
J gene: TRBJ2-3

CDR3 protein: CASSERGGSGTDTQYF
clone size: few
V gene: TRBV2
J gene: TRBJ2-3

CDR3 protein: CASQTSGGFYEQYF
clone size: few
V gene: TRBV6-6
J gene: TRBJ2-7

CDR3 protein: CASSHGRNSPLHF
clone size: .
V gene: TRBV3-1
J gene: TRBJ1-6

CDR3 protein: CASSVAGGEFEQYF
clone size: few
V gene: TRBV9
J gene: TRBJ2-7

CDR3 protein: CASSLRTEPSYNEQFF
clone size: few
V gene: TRBV5-1
J gene: TRBJ2-1

CDR3 protein: CASSYSWLNYGYTF
clone size: few
V gene: TRBV6-5
J gene: TRBJ1-2

CDR3 protein: CASRPLLARGANYGYTF
clone size: few
V gene: TRBV4-2
J gene: TRBJ1-2

CDR3 protein: CASSTPSPGPKTKNIQYF
clone size: few
V gene: TRBV7-3
J gene: TRBJ2-4

CDR3 protein: CASSQEAGRDTQYF
clone size: .
V gene: TRBV3-1
J gene: TRBJ2-3

CDR3 protein: CASSYDRTAEAFF
clone size: few
V gene: TRBV6-6
J gene: TRBJ1-1

CDR3 protein: CAATGTGNTEAFF
clone size: many
V gene: TRBV10-3
J gene: TRBJ1-1

CDR3 protein: CASSLRLAGSYNEQFF
clone size: many
V gene: TRBV5-4
J gene: TRBJ2-1

CDR3 protein: CASSHGRGQGTEAFF
clone size: many
V gene: TRBV12-3/TRBV12-4
J gene: TRBJ1-1

CDR3 protein: CASSYRPGQGREYF
clone size: .
V gene: TRBV27
J gene: TRBJ2-7

CDR3 protein: CASSSWRGDYNEQFF
clone size: many
V gene: TRBV7-9
J gene: TRBJ2-1

CDR3 protein: CASSLDRGASIQYF
clone size: few
V gene: TRBV7-3
J gene: TRBJ2-4

CDR3 protein: CAISDLVGQGTTNYGYTF
clone size: .
V gene: TRBV10-3
J gene: TRBJ1-2

CDR3 protein: CASYSPSTDTQYF
clone size: few
V gene: TRBV28
J gene: TRBJ2-3

CDR3 protein: CASSLGGVGADTQYF
clone size: many
V gene: TRBV12-3/TRBV12-4
J gene: TRBJ2-3

CDR3 protein: CASSQGGGNQPQHF
clone size: many
V gene: TRBV3-1
J gene: TRBJ1-5

CDR3 protein: CASSYGDPISTGELFF
clone size: few
V gene: TRBV6-5
J gene: TRBJ2-2

CDR3 protein: CASSLGLAEYQETQYF
clone size: many
V gene: TRBV7-3
J gene: TRBJ2-5

CDR3 protein: CASSYSLESGRDTQYF
clone size: many
V gene: TRBV6-5
J gene: TRBJ2-3

CDR3 protein: CASRSGQFYYNEQFF
clone size: many
V gene: TRBV7-6
J gene: TRBJ2-1

CDR3 protein: CASSPNPGVSNQPQHF
clone size: many
V gene: TRBV18
J gene: TRBJ1-5

CDR3 protein: CASSSTQETQYF
clone size: few
V gene: TRBV5-1
J gene: TRBJ2-5

CDR3 protein: CASSFVQGGETQYF
clone size: many
V gene: TRBV5-1
J gene: TRBJ2-5

CDR3 protein: CASRRTDSGNTIYF
clone size: few
V gene: TRBV2
J gene: TRBJ1-3

CDR3 protein: CSVEPGANVLTF
clone size: few
V gene: TRBV29-1
J gene: TRBJ2-6

CDR3 protein: CASSGTGSRQPQHF
clone size: few
V gene: TRBV2
J gene: TRBJ1-5

CDR3 protein: CASSSNPRGGQSGNTIYF
clone size: many
V gene: TRBV11-2
J gene: TRBJ1-3

CDR3 protein: CASSLGLGQETQYF
clone size: many
V gene: TRBV5-4
J gene: TRBJ2-5

CDR3 protein: CASSPSGGTQYF
clone size: many
V gene: TRBV3-1
J gene: TRBJ2-3

CDR3 protein: CASSPDRGQGGYTF
clone size: .
V gene: TRBV5-4
J gene: TRBJ1-2

CDR3 protein: CSARIGAGETQYF
clone size: many
V gene: TRBV20-1
J gene: TRBJ2-5

CDR3 protein: CASSPRNLERTEAFF
clone size: many
V gene: TRBV7-9
J gene: TRBJ1-1

CDR3 protein: CSASQRGQGGIYEQFF
clone size: .
V gene: TRBV20-1
J gene: TRBJ2-1

CDR3 protein: CASGGSPGNTIYF
clone size: many
V gene: TRBV7-7
J gene: TRBJ1-3

CDR3 protein: CASSPERGEQFF
clone size: .
V gene: TRBV18
J gene: TRBJ2-1

CDR3 protein: CASTQGVSQPQHF
clone size: few
V gene: TRBV27
J gene: TRBJ1-5

CDR3 protein: CATSRGDRDGYTF
clone size: .
V gene: TRBV15
J gene: TRBJ1-2

CDR3 protein: CASEGGGSPYNEQFF
clone size: many
V gene: TRBV5-1
J gene: TRBJ2-1

CDR3 protein: CASSHTSGYEQYF
clone size: many
V gene: TRBV7-2
J gene: TRBJ2-7

CDR3 protein: CASSPDRDSYNEQFF
clone size: few
V gene: TRBV7-3
J gene: TRBJ2-1

CDR3 protein: CATSRDRQLNQPQHF
clone size: many
V gene: TRBV15
J gene: TRBJ1-5

CDR3 protein: CASSLVKAGDYGYTF
clone size: many
V gene: TRBV7-9
J gene: TRBJ1-2

CDR3 protein: CAISPRGGSTDTQYF
clone size: .
V gene: TRBV12-3/TRBV12-4
J gene: TRBJ2-3

CDR3 protein: CSVDGVSNQPQHF
clone size: once
V gene: TRBV29-1
J gene: TRBJ1-5